This T cell receptor (beta chain) appears in the sequencing data of a study of shared clonotypes between healthy human individuals. Study context: Plates per donor: three CD4 naive, three CD4 memory, two CD8 naive, one CD8 memory.

Terminally differentiated effector memory CD45RA+ cells were left out of the naive CD8 fraction, which was CD45RO-negative and positively selected for CCR7. Repertoires were generated with immunoSEQ multiplex PCR, while TCRdb's copy carries only in-frame clones and drops some. The sample lists about 580,000 clones, roughly 98% seen once, with 0.3% in the top ten. This CDR3 region has 13 residues. CDR1 and CDR2 (germline): MDHEN, SYDVKM. V dropped 3 bases and J dropped 5 bases, with 11 bases sitting between them. The sequenced sample consisted of naive CD8+ T cells sorted from blood. The genes are TRBV28 and TRBJ2-7; the D gene is possibly TRBD1 (6 bases). This receptor was obtained from a man under 40 in good health. In nucleotides, the CDR3 is TGTGCCAGCAGTTTTAGGACAGTCCACGAGCAGTACTTC. Protein sequence: CASSFRTVHEQYF.